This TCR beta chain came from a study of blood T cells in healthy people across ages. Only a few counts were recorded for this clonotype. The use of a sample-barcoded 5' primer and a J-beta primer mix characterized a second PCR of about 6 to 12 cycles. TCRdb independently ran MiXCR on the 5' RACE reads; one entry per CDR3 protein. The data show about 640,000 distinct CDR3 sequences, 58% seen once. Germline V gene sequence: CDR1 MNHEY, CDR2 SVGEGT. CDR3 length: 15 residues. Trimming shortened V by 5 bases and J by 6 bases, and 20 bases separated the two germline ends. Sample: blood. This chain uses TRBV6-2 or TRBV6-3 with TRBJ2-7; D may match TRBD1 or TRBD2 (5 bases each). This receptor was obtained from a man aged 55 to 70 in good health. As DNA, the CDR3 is TGTGCCAGCAGTCACTGGGGCACGACGGACTTCGAGCAGTACTTC. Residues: CASSHWGTTDFEQYF.